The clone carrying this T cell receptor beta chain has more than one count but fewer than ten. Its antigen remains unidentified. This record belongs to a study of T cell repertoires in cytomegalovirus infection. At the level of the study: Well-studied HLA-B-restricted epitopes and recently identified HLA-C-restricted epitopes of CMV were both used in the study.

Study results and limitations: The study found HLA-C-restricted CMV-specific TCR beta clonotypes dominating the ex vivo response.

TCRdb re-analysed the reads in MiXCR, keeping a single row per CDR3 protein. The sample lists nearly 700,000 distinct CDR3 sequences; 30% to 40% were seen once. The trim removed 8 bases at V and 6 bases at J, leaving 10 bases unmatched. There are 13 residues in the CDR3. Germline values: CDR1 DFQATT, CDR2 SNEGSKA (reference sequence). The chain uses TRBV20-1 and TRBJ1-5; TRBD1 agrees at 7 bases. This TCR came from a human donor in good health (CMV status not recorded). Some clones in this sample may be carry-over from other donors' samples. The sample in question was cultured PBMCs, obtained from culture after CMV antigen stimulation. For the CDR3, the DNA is TGCAGTACCACTGGGACAGTGGGTCAGCCCCAGCATTTT. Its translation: CSTTGTVGQPQHF.